These 16 T cell receptor beta chains were sequenced from one sample in a study of breast tumors, draining lymph nodes, adjacent tissues. One entry per CDR3 protein, called by TCRdb with MiXCR from the multiplex PCR reads. The data contain about 200,000 distinct CDR3 sequences, 30% to 35% of them singletons. Samples came from axillary lymph nodes draining the breast cancer. Specimen: axillary lymph node tissue. These receptors all come from a female donor with breast cancer. Some clones in this sample may be carry-over from other donors' samples.

J is TRBJ2-1 and V is TRBV7-3, with 10 bases lining up with TRBD1. The V and J ends lost 8 bases and 7 bases, in that order; junction bases with no gene match: 26. Per germline, CDR1 SGHTA and CDR2 FQGTGA. The CDR3 extends over 20 amino acids. The CDR3 nucleotides read TGTGCCAGCGGAATAGCGGGCGCCAGCAGCACCAGGACAGGGGGTAATGAGCAGTTCTTC. Its protein product is CASGIAGASSTRTGGNEQFF.

The V and J genes are TRBV9 and TRBJ2-5; 9 bases fit TRBD2. CDR1 and CDR2 from the germline V gene are SGDLS and YYNGEE. The CDR3 contains 13 residues. The CDR3 spells CARGAGGAETQYF. The CDR3 DNA follows: TGTGCTAGAGGGGCGGGAGGGGCAGAGACCCAGTACTTC.

This clonotype was recorded many times. This chain links TRBV5-8 with TRBJ2-5; D unclear. Germline-derived CDR1 and CDR2 are SGHTS and YDEGEE. This CDR3 has 16 amino acids. V dropped 0 bases and J dropped 2 bases, with 14 bases sitting between them. CDR3 sequence reads: CASSLAVSYSQETQYF. The DNA for the CDR3 is TGTGCCAGCAGCTTGGCCGTCAGCTACTCGCAAGAGACCCAGTACTTC. The full variable domain, completed using reference TRBV5-8 and TRBJ2-5, is EAGVTQSPTHLIKTRGQQATLRCSPISGHTSVYWYQQALGLGLQFLLWYDEGEERNRGNFPPRFSGRQFPNYSSELNVNALELEDSALYLCASSLAVSYSQETQYFGPGTRLLVL.

Many counts were recorded for this clonotype. V usage is TRBV7-2 and J usage is TRBJ2-1; no definite D call. The V gene's germline CDR1 is SGHTA and CDR2 FQGNSA. Trimming stripped 5 bases from V and 9 bases from J, with 14 bases between. CDR3 length: 13 residues. In DNA, the CDR3 is TGTGCCAGCAGCCCCATGACTTGGGCTGAGCAGTTCTTC. Translation gives CASSPMTWAEQFF. The full variable domain, in which reference TRBV7-2 and TRBJ2-1 provide the parts outside the CDR3, is GAGVSQSPSNKVTEKGKDVELRCDPISGHTALYWYRQSLGQGLEFLIYFQGNSAPDKSGLPSDRFSAERTGGSVSTLTIQRTQQEDSAVYLCASSPMTWAEQFFGPGTRLTVL.

The chain joins TRBV5-1 to TRBJ2-3, with TRBD1 as a possible D gene (5 bases). Germline lookup yields CDR1 SGHRS and CDR2 YFSETQ. This CDR3 has 15 residues. Deletions cut 4 bases from V and 11 bases from J, with 23 bases between. Here the CDR3 DNA reads TGCGCCAGCAGCCTTGGGCAGGGAAAGTTCGATGAGCAGTATTTT. Translated, it gives CASSLGQGKFDEQYF.

At least ten counts were recorded for this clonotype. J is TRBJ1-4 and V is TRBV2; D is undetermined. The germline V and J ends were trimmed by 7 bases and 0 bases, with 6 bases remaining between them. CDR3 size: 13 residues. Germline V gives CDR1 SNHLY, CDR2 FYNNEI. DNA of the CDR3: TGTGCCAGCATCGCAACAACTAATGAAAAACTGTTTTTT. Translation gives CASIATTNEKLFF.

This clonotype has a handful of counts. CDR3: CASSPTGLHTGELFF. CDR3 nucleotides: TGTGCCAGCAGTCCGACCGGGTTACACACCGGGGAGCTGTTTTTT. The chain joins TRBV27 to TRBJ2-2; D is undetermined. The CDR3 totals 15 residues. Per the germline V gene, CDR1 is MNHEY and CDR2 is SMNVEV (reference sequence). The V end was cut by 5 bases, the J end by 3 bases, with 13 bases between.

This clonotype was recorded at least ten times. CDR3 sequence: CASSPLPGRGQETQYF. The CDR3 bases are TGCGCCAGCAGCCCCTTACCCGGGAGAGGGCAAGAGACCCAGTACTTC. The V and J genes are TRBV5-1 and TRBJ2-5; weak D call: TRBD2 (6 bases). CDR1 is SGHRS, CDR2 YFSETQ, per germline. V gave up 4 bases and J gave up 2 bases, with 18 bases separating them. The CDR3 consists of 16 residues.

Ten or more counts support this clonotype. The rearrangement uses TRBV30 and TRBJ1-2; TRBD1 agrees at 7 bases. The CDR3 runs 15 residues. Germline V CDR1 and CDR2: GTSNPN, SVGIG (reference sequence). V was pared by 2 bases and J by 3 bases, with 9 bases of the junction left unmatched. The CDR3 DNA is TGTGCCTGGAGTATGCCGGGACAGTCGTACTATGGCTACACCTTC. Its protein product is CAWSMPGQSYYGYTF.

The chain links TRBV15 to TRBJ2-7; unclear D gene. Trimming stripped 1 base from V and 3 bases from J, with 10 bases between. The CDR3 is 14 amino acids. Germline CDR1 and CDR2: LNHNV and YYDKDF (reference sequence). In DNA form, the CDR3 reads TGTGCCACCAGCAGAGGGACCACCTTCTACGAGCAGTACTTC. Its translation is CATSRGTTFYEQYF.

This chain connects TRBV7-6 to TRBJ1-5, with no clear D. CDR3 length equals 14 residues. Germline-derived CDR1 and CDR2 are SGHVS and FNYEAQ. Trimming removed 5 bases at V and 11 bases at J, with 19 bases between. The CDR3 nucleotides are TGTGCCAGCAGCCCACTCCCCCCACAAGAGACCCAGCATTTT. This gives the protein CASSPLPPQETQHF.

This clonotype occurred many times. The chain recombines TRBV2 with TRBJ2-1; D perhaps matches TRBD2 (5 bases). The germline V gene encodes CDR1 SNHLY and CDR2 FYNNEI. CDR3 size: 15 residues. Between the trimmed V and J ends, which lost 6 bases and 0 bases, there was a span of 12 bases. This CDR3 reads CASSDGLNSYNEQFF. CDR3 in DNA: TGTGCCAGCAGCGACGGACTCAACTCCTACAATGAGCAGTTCTTC. Drawing the rest from reference TRBV2 and TRBJ2-1, the complete variable domain is EPEVTQTPSHQVTQMGQEVILRCVPISNHLYFYWYRQILGQKVEFLVSFYNNEISEKSEIFDDQFSVERPDGSNFTLKIRSTKLEDSAMYFCASSDGLNSYNEQFFGPGTRLTVL.

This clonotype was observed at least ten times. The V and J genes are TRBV5-1 and TRBJ1-2, with unresolved D. Germline loops: CDR1 SGHRS, CDR2 YFSETQ. V gave up 0 bases and J gave up 8 bases, with 11 bases separating them. This CDR3 spans 13 amino acids. CDR3 region: CASSLVGQGGYTF. Here the CDR3 DNA reads TGCGCCAGCAGCTTGGTAGGGCAAGGAGGCTACACCTTC.

This clonotype was detected ten times or more. The genes are TRBV10-3 and TRBJ2-5, with 14 nucleotides matching TRBD2. Looked up from germline, CDR1 is ENHRY and CDR2 is SYGVKD. The CDR3 totals 17 residues. V shed 2 bases and J 2 bases; nucleotides not matched to a gene: 4. The CDR3 loop is CAISEDGLAGGQETQYF. In DNA, the CDR3 is TGTGCCATCAGTGAGGATGGACTAGCGGGGGGTCAAGAGACCCAGTACTTC.

This chain uses TRBV10-3 with TRBJ1-2; the match to TRBD1 covers 8 bases. Germline V gives CDR1 ENHRY, CDR2 SYGVKD. The ends lost 10 bases at V and 5 bases at J; junction bases unmatched: 6. The CDR3 is made up of 12 amino acids. The CDR3 here is CATGQGRYGYTF. CDR3 DNA: TGTGCCACTGGACAGGGCCGGTATGGCTACACCTTC.

The V gene is TRBV19, the J gene TRBJ1-3; the D gene is possibly TRBD1 (5 bases). The V end was cut by 9 bases, the J end by 0 bases, with 15 bases between. Germline CDR1 reads LNHDA; CDR2 reads SQIVND (reference sequence). The CDR3 spans 15 residues. Here the CDR3 reads CASKVQGDSGNTIYF. CDR3 bases: TGTGCCAGCAAAGTCCAGGGTGACTCTGGAAACACCATATATTTT.